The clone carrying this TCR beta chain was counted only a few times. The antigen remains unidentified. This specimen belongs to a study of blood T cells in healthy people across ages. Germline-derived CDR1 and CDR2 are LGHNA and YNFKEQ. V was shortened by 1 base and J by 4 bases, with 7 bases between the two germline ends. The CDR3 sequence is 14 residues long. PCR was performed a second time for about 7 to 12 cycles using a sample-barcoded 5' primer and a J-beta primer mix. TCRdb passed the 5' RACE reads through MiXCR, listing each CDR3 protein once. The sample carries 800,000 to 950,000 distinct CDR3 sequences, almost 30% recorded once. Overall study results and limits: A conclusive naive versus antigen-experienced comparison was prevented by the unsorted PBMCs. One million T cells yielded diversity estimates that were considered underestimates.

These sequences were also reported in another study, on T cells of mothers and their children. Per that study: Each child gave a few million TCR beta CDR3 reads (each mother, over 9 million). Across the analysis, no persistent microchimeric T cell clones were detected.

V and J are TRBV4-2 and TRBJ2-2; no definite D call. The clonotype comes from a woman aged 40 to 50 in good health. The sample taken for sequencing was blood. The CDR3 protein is CASSQASLTGELFF. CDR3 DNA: TGTGCCAGCAGCCAAGCCAGCCTCACCGGGGAGCTGTTTTTT.